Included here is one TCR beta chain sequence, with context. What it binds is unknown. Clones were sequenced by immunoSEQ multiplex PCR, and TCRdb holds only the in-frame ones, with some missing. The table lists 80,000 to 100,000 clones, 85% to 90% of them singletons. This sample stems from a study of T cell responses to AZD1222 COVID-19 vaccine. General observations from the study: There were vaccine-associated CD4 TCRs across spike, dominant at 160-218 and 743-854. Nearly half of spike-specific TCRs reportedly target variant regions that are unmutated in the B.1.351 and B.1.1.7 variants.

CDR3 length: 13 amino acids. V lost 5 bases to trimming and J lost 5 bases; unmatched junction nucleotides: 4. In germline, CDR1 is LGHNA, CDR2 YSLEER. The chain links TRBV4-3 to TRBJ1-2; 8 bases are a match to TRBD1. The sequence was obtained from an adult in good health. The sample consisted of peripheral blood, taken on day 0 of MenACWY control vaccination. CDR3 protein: CASSVDRGYGYTF. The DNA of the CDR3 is TGCGCCAGCAGCGTCGACAGGGGATATGGCTACACCTTC.